These 27 T cell receptor beta chains were all obtained from the same sample, sequenced in a study of blood T cell repertoires in COVID-19. The assay was immunoSEQ multiplex PCR, and TCRdb's table has in-frame clones only and misses some. The sample has around 200,000 clones, roughly 89% seen once. The source material was peripheral blood. The source is a woman between 18 and 29 years old who had recovered from COVID-19.

The CDR3 loop reads CASSQDRLAGVPETQYF. The CDR3 DNA reads as TGCGCCAGCAGCCAAGACCGACTAGCGGGGGTACCAGAGACCCAGTACTTC. This chain links TRBV4-3 with TRBJ2-5; 12 nucleotides match TRBD2. The CDR3 loop spans 17 amino acids. V shed 0 bases and J 4 bases; nucleotides not matched to a gene: 6. Looked up from germline, CDR1 is LGHNA and CDR2 is YSLEER.

V and J are TRBV27 and TRBJ1-1; D might be TRBD1 (5 bases). In germline, CDR1 is MNHEY, CDR2 SMNVEV (reference sequence). This CDR3 spans 13 amino acids. The V and J ends lost 6 bases and 10 bases respectively, with 18 bases between them. CDR3 region: CASRLRGSGTAFF. CDR3 coding DNA: TGTGCCAGCAGATTAAGAGGGAGCGGGACAGCTTTCTTT.

The V call is TRBV5-1, the J call TRBJ1-2; D is unresolved. Germline V gene data show CDR1 as SGHRS and CDR2 as YFSETQ. The germline V and J ends were trimmed by 3 bases and 8 bases, with 17 bases remaining between them. The CDR3 contains 14 residues. This CDR3 is CASSSNSGSEGYTF. As DNA, the CDR3 is TGCGCCAGCAGCTCCAATTCCGGGTCCGAAGGCTACACCTTC.

The chain combines TRBV27 with TRBJ1-2; 8 bases align to TRBD1. This CDR3 is 14 amino acids long. V lost 6 bases to trimming and J lost 2 bases; unmatched junction nucleotides: 5. The germline V gene has CDR1 MNHEY and CDR2 SMNVEV (reference sequence). CDR3 amino acids: CASRAQGANYGYTF. CDR3 nucleotide sequence: TGTGCCAGCAGAGCTCAGGGGGCGAACTATGGCTACACCTTC.

About this clone itself: Other DNA sequences of this sample code for an identical CDR3. The J gene is TRBJ2-5, the V gene TRBV4-1, with a tentative D call TRBD2 (5 bases). The CDR3 extends over 13 amino acids. V shed 1 base and J shed 4 bases, with 7 bases lying between them. Germline CDR1 is MGHRA and CDR2 is YSYEKL. Here the CDR3 DNA reads TGCGCCAGCAGCCAAGGAGGGTTAGAGACCCAGTACTTC. Encoded protein: CASSQGGLETQYF.

The V and J genes are TRBV4-2 and TRBJ2-1, with D possibly TRBD2 on 6 matching bases. Germline V gene lookup returns CDR1 LGHNA and CDR2 YNFKEQ. The CDR3 consists of 12 residues. The V gene lost 0 bases and the J gene lost 11 bases, with 8 bases spanning the gap. DNA for the CDR3: TGTGCCAGCAGCCAAGAACGGGGGAAGCAGTTCTTC. It specifies CASSQERGKQFF.

This rearrangement joins TRBV6-2 or TRBV6-3 to TRBJ2-7; TRBD2 matches at 12 bases. CDR1 and CDR2 (germline): MNHEY, SVGEGT. V lost 4 bases and J lost 6; bases outside the gene matches: 7. CDR3 length: 15 residues. The CDR3 is CASSSVTSGSVEQYV. The CDR3 region has the DNA TGTGCCAGCAGTTCCGTGACTAGCGGGAGTGTCGAGCAGTACGTC.

This chain links TRBV27 with TRBJ1-2; D gene unclear. With 6 bases removed from V and 2 bases from J, the gap between germline ends came to 10 bases. The CDR3 spans 13 residues. Germline assignment: CDR1 MNHEY and CDR2 SMNVEV (reference sequence). The DNA for the CDR3 is TGTGCCAGCAGACCGGGTGCCAACTATGGCTACACCTTC. Its translation: CASRPGANYGYTF.

The V and J genes are TRBV4-2 and TRBJ1-1, with D hard to call. The V end lost 0 bases, the J end lost 2 bases, and 22 bases lay between the germline ends. The CDR3 contains 19 residues. Germline V gives CDR1 LGHNA, CDR2 YNFKEQ. CDR3 sequence: CASSQDLETYFGTNTEAFF. As DNA, the CDR3 is TGTGCCAGCAGCCAAGATCTCGAGACATATTTCGGCACAAACACTGAAGCTTTCTTT.

The chain couples TRBV19 to TRBJ1-5, with D unresolved. Germline CDR1 LNHDA, CDR2 SQIVND (reference sequence). The CDR3 consists of 12 residues. V lost 5 bases, J lost 9 bases, and 11 bases lay in between. The CDR3 here is CASSVGSRPQHF. In DNA, the CDR3 is TGTGCCAGTAGTGTGGGCTCCCGGCCCCAGCATTTT.

The V gene is TRBV7-9, the J gene TRBJ2-5; a weak D match, TRBD1 (5 bases). The CDR3 contains 13 residues. CDR1 and CDR2 from the germline V gene are SEHNR and FQNEAQ (reference sequence). V lost 5 bases and J lost 2, with 9 bases in between. The CDR3 coding sequence is TGTGCCAGCAGCATAAGGGGTCAAGAGACCCAGTACTTC. Encoded protein: CASSIRGQETQYF. The full variable domain, its missing parts supplied by reference TRBV7-9 and TRBJ2-5, is DTGVSQNPRHKITKRGQNVTFRCDPISEHNRLYWYRQTLGQGPEFLTYFQNEAQLEKSRLLSDRFSAERPKGSFSTLEIQRTEQGDSAMYLCASSIRGQETQYFGPGTRLLVL.

The chain is built from TRBV7-8 and TRBJ1-6; perhaps TRBD1 as D (6 bases). Trimming cost V 5 bases and J 4 bases, with 18 bases left between them. The CDR3 runs to 17 residues. Germline V gene sequence: CDR1 SGHVS, CDR2 FQNEAQ. For the CDR3, the DNA is TGTGCCAGCAGCCCCGACAGGATTCGGACGTATAATTCACCCCTCCACTTT. This encodes CASSPDRIRTYNSPLHF.

The gene calls are TRBV4-3 and TRBJ2-7, with TRBD2 identical over 9 bases. Germline V gene sequence: CDR1 LGHNA, CDR2 YSLEER. Unmatched junction bases numbered 4, after V lost 1 base and J lost 3 bases. The CDR3 has 15 amino acids. The CDR3 region has the DNA TGCGCCAGCAGCCAAGTTTTTAGCGGGGGCTACGAGCAGTACTTC. Protein sequence: CASSQVFSGGYEQYF.

The genes are TRBV7-2 and TRBJ2-5, with no clear D. Germline values: CDR1 SGHTA, CDR2 FQGNSA. This CDR3 spans 13 amino acids. The germline V and J ends were trimmed by 1 base and 4 bases, with 7 bases remaining between them. The DNA for the CDR3 is TGTGCCAGCAGCTTAGATCCATTAGAGACCCAGTACTTC. It encodes CASSLDPLETQYF.

The V call is TRBV4-1, the J call TRBJ2-1; 11 bases align to TRBD2. V lost 7 bases, J lost 7 bases, and 6 bases stayed unmatched. Germline values: CDR1 MGHRA, CDR2 YSYEKL. This CDR3 has 14 amino acids. CDR3 sequence reads: CASNLAGGKNEQFF. The CDR3 DNA reads TGCGCCAGCAACCTAGCGGGAGGTAAGAATGAGCAGTTCTTC.

On this clone itself: An end of the junction does not agree with germline; a read error may underlie this. V usage is TRBV2 and J usage is TRBJ1-1; tentative D call: TRBD1 (5 bases). This CDR3 contains 14 residues. CDR1 is SNHLY and CDR2 is FYNNEI in the germline V gene. The CDR3 region has the DNA TGTGCCAGCAGGGAAGATCCGGGGGACACTGAAGCTTTCTTT. Amino acid sequence: CASREDPGDTEAFF.

In regard to this clone: An end of the junction differs from the germline gene, which may be a read error. V usage is TRBV6-4 and J usage is TRBJ2-1; D unclear. Germline CDR1 is MRHNA and CDR2 is SNTAGT. There are 14 residues in the CDR3. CDR3 sequence: CASSDSSSYNEQFF. Here the CDR3 DNA reads TGTGCCAGCAGCGACTCGAGCTCCTACAATGAGCAGTTCTTC.

This chain connects TRBV30 to TRBJ1-6; D may be TRBD1 (6 bases). The CDR3 runs 17 residues. Per germline, CDR1 GTSNPN and CDR2 SVGIG (reference sequence). Trimming stripped 3 bases from V and 3 bases from J, with 18 bases between. The CDR3 DNA is TGTGCCTGGAGAGTTGGGGACACGCCGATCTATAATTCACCCCTCCACTTT. Translating gives CAWRVGDTPIYNSPLHF.

This clone appeared a single time. V usage is TRBV5-8 and J usage is TRBJ1-1, with 9 nucleotides matching TRBD1. The CDR3 sequence is 16 residues long. The V gene's germline CDR1 is SGHTS and CDR2 YDEGEE. J lost 0 bases, V lost 3 bases, and 6 bases had no gene match. The CDR3, as DNA: TGTGCCAGCAGCTACACAGGGGGCCTTATGAACACTGAAGCTTTCTTT. It codes for CASSYTGGLMNTEAFF.

The rearrangement joins TRBV4-3 to TRBJ1-4; D not resolved. V was cut by 0 bases and J by 0 bases, with 5 bases left in between. The CDR3 extends over 15 amino acids. Germline lookup yields CDR1 LGHNA and CDR2 YSLEER. The CDR3 sequence: CASSQDIATNEKLFF. CDR3 DNA sequence: TGCGCCAGCAGCCAAGACATTGCAACTAATGAAAAACTGTTTTTT.

This chain joins TRBV7-2 and TRBJ2-7; D gene uncertain. Germline CDR1 reads SGHTA; CDR2 reads FQGNSA. The CDR3 runs to 16 residues. The V gene lost 1 base and the J gene lost 0 bases, with 13 bases spanning the gap. In nucleotides, the CDR3 is TGTGCCAGCAGCTTAGGAGCTCTCTCTCCCTCCTACGAGCAGTACGTC. The encoded protein is CASSLGALSPSYEQYV.

The J gene is TRBJ2-3, the V gene TRBV10-3; D unresolved. The germline gives CDR1 ENHRY, CDR2 SYGVKD. The V end was cut by 5 bases, the J end by 3 bases, with 12 bases between. This CDR3 comprises 14 residues. CDR3 DNA: TGTGCCATCAGTCCCTCAAGCCTTACAGATACGCAGTATTTT. Translating gives CAISPSSLTDTQYF.

The CDR3 sequence is CASTGRGGTEAFF. CDR3 bases: TGTGCCAGCACCGGAAGGGGGGGCACTGAAGCTTTCTTT. The chain uses TRBV6-5 and TRBJ1-1; D perhaps matches TRBD1 (6 bases). CDR1 is MNHEY, CDR2 SVGAGI, per germline. V was trimmed by 7 bases and J by 4 bases, leaving 13 bases between them. The length of the CDR3 is 13 residues.

This chain joins TRBV5-1 and TRBJ2-1, with TRBD2 matching 10 bases. Germline CDR1 is SGHRS and CDR2 is YFSETQ. The CDR3 totals 21 residues. V lost 4 bases, J lost 1 base, and 20 bases stayed unmatched. The CDR3, as DNA: TGCGCCAGCAGCGCCCGAGAGGATGTAGCGGGGGGCCCCATTTCCTACAATGAGCAGTTCTTC. Encoded protein: CASSAREDVAGGPISYNEQFF.

The sample holds one count of this clone. The rearrangement uses TRBV27 and TRBJ2-3; maybe TRBD2 (5 bases). Germline CDR1 and CDR2: MNHEY and SMNVEV (reference sequence). V was cut by 1 base and J by 4 bases, with 12 bases left in between. This CDR3 contains 15 residues. The CDR3 bases are TGTGCCAGCAGTTTATTAGAGGGAGCCCCAGATACGCAGTATTTT. It translates to CASSLLEGAPDTQYF.

CDR3 nucleotide sequence: TGTGCCAGCAGCAAAGCGGAGGAGGGACGAAAACTGTTTTTT. This codes for CASSKAEEGRKLFF. The chain combines TRBV21-1 with TRBJ1-4. TRBV21-1 is given as a pseudogene. The CDR3 contains 14 residues.

This chain connects TRBV5-1 to TRBJ2-5; D remains unclear. V was clipped by 1 base and J by 0 bases, with 7 bases between them. This CDR3 has 14 residues. CDR1 is SGHRS, CDR2 YFSETQ, per germline. The CDR3, as DNA: TGCGCCAGCAGCTTGAGAGCCTACCAAGAGACCCAGTACTTC. It specifies CASSLRAYQETQYF.